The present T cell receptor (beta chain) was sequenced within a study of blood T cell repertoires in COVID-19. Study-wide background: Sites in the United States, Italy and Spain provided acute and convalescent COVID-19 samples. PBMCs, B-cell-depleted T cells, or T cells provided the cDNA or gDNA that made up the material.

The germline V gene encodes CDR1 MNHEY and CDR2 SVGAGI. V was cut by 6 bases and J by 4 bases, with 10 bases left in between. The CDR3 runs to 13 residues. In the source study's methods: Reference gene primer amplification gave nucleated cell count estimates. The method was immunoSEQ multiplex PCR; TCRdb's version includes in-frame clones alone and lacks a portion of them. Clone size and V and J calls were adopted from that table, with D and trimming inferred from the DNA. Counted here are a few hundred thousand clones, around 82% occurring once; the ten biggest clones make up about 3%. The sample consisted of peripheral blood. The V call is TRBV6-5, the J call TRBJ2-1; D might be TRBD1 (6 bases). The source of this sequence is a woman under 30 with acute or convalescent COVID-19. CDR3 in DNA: TGTGCCAGCAGATTCAGGGGATACAATGAGCAGTTCTTC. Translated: CASRFRGYNEQFF.